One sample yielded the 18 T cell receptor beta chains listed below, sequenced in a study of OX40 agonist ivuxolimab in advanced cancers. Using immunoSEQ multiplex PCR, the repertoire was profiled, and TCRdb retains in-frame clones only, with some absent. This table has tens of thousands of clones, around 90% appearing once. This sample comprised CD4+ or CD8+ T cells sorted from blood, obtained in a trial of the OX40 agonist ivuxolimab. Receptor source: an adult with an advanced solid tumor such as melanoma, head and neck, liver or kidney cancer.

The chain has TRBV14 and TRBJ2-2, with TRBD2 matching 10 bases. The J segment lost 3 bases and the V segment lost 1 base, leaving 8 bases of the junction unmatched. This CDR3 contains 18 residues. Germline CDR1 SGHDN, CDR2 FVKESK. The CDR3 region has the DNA TGTGCCAGCAGCCAAGCTCCTAGCGGGAGCTTCTACACCGGGGAGCTGTTTTTT. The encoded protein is CASSQAPSGSFYTGELFF.

The CDR3: CAIGLAAYEQYF. The CDR3 bases are TGTGCCATCGGACTAGCGGCGTACGAGCAGTACTTC. J is TRBJ2-7 and V is TRBV6-1; 10 nucleotides agree with TRBD2. Trimming removed 10 bases from V and 4 bases from J; junction bases left unmatched: 4. The CDR3 contains 12 residues. Germline CDR1 reads MNHNS; CDR2 reads SASEGT.

CDR3 in amino acids: CSVETLIPSEAFF. CDR3 nucleotide sequence: TGCAGCGTTGAGACTCTCATTCCGAGTGAAGCTTTCTTT. V gene TRBV29-1 combines with J gene TRBJ1-1; D uncertain. Trimming pared 3 bases from V and 7 bases from J, leaving 15 bases between. The CDR3 extends over 13 amino acids. Germline V gene sequence: CDR1 SQVTM, CDR2 ANQGSEA. Based on the CDR3 plus reference TRBV29-1 and TRBJ1-1, the full variable domain is SAVISQKPSRDICQRGTSLTIQCQVDSQVTMMFWYRQQPGQSLTLIATANQGSEATYESGFVIDKFPISRPNLTFSTLTVSNMSPEDSSIYLCSVETLIPSEAFFGQGTRLTVV.

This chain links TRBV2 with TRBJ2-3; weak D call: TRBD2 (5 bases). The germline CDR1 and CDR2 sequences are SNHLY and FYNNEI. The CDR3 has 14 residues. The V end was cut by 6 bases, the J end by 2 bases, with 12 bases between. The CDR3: CASSPGSNTDTQYF. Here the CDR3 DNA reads TGTGCCAGCAGCCCGGGATCTAACACAGATACGCAGTATTTT.

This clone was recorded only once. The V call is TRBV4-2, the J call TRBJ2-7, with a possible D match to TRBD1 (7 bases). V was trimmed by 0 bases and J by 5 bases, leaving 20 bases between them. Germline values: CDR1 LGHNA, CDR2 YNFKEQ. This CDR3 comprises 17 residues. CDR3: CASSQESGGLGMDEQYF. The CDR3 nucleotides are TGTGCCAGCAGCCAAGAGTCAGGGGGGTTGGGGATGGACGAGCAGTACTTC.

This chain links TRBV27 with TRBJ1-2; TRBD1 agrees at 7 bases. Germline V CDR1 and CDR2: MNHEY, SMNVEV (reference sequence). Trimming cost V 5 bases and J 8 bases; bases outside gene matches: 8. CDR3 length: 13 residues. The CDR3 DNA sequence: TGTGCCAGCAGTACCCCAGGGGGGTCGGGCTACACCTTC. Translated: CASSTPGGSGYTF.

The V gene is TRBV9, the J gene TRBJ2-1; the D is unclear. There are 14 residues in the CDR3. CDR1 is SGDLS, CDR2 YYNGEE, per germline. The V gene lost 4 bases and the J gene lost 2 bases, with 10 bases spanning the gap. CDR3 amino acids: CASSPPGTYNEQFF. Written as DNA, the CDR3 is TGTGCCAGCAGCCCCCCCGGTACCTACAATGAGCAGTTCTTC. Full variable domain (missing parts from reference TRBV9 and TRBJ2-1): DSGVTQTPKHLITATGQRVTLRCSPRSGDLSVYWYQQSLDQGLQFLIQYYNGEERAKGNILERFSAQQFPDLHSELNLSSLELGDSALYFCASSPPGTYNEQFFGPGTRLTVL.

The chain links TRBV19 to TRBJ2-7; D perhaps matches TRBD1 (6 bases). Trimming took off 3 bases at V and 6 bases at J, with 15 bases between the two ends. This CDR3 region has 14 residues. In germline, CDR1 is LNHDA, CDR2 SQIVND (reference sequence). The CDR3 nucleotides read TGTGCCAGTAGTATGATGGCAGGGGAAAGCGAGCAGTACTTC. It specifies CASSMMAGESEQYF.

The CDR3 coding sequence is TGTGCCAGCAGCCAAGATGCAGGGAATGTTTCACCCCTCCACTTT. Translation gives CASSQDAGNVSPLHF. The V and J genes are TRBV14 and TRBJ1-6; D might be TRBD1 (5 bases). V was clipped by 0 bases and J by 9 bases, with 12 bases between them. The CDR3 has 15 residues. In germline, CDR1 is SGHDN, CDR2 FVKESK.

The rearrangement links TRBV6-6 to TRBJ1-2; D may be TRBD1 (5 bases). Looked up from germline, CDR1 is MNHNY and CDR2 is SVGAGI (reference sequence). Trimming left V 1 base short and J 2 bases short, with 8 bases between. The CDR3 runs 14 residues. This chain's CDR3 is CASSYYRGNYGYTF. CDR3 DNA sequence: TGTGCCAGCAGTTACTATCGGGGGAACTATGGCTACACCTTC.

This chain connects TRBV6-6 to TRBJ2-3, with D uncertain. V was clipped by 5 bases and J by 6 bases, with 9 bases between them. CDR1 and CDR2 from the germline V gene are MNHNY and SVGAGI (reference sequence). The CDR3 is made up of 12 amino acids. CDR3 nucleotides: TGTGCCAGCAGTACCCTCGGGGATACGCAGTATTTT. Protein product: CASSTLGDTQYF.

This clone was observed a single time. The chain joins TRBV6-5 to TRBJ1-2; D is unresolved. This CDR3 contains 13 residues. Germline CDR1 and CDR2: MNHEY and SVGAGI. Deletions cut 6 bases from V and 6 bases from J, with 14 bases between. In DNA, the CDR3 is TGTGCCAGCAGGGGCGCGGGGATTGATGGCTACACCTTC. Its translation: CASRGAGIDGYTF.

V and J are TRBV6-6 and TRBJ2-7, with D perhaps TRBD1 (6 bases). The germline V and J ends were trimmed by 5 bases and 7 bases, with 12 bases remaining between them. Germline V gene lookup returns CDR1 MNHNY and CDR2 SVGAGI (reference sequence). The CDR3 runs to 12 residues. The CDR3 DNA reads TGTGCCAGCAGTCTTCAGGGGTTAGAGCAGTACTTC. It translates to CASSLQGLEQYF.

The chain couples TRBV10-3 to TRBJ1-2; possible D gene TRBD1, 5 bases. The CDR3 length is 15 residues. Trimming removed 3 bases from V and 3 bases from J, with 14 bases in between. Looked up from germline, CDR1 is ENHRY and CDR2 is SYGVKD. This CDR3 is CAISDPAGTDYGYTF. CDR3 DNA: TGTGCCATCAGTGACCCTGCCGGGACGGACTATGGCTACACCTTC.

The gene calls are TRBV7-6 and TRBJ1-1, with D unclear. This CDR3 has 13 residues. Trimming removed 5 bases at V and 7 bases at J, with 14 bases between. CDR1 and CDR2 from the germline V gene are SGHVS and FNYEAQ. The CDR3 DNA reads TGTGCCAGCAGCGGCAGTATTGTGGATGAAGCTTTCTTT. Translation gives CASSGSIVDEAFF.

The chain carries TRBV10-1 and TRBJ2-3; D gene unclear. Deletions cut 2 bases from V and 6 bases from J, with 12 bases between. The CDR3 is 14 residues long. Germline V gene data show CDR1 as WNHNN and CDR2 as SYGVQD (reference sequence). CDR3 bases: TGCGCCAGCAGTGAGGATGGCCTTCTGGATACGCAGTATTTT. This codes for CASSEDGLLDTQYF.

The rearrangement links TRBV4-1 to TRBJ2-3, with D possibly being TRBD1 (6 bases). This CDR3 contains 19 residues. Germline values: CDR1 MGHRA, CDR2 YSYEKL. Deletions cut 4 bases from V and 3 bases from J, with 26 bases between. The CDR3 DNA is TGCGCCAGCAGCCTTGTCCCGGGACACACCATAGGTGGGACAGATACGCAGTATTTT. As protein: CASSLVPGHTIGGTDTQYF.

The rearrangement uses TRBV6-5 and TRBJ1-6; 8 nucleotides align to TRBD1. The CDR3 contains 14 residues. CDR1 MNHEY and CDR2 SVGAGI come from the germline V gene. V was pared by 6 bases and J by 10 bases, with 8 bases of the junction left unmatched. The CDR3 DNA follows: TGTGCCAGCAGCCCTGGACAGGGCCGGTCACCCCTCCACTTT. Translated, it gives CASSPGQGRSPLHF.